The clone carrying this TCR beta chain was observed many times. Antigen unknown. TCRdb reprocessed the 5' RACE reads via MiXCR and lists one record per CDR3 protein. The sample lists 200,000 to 300,000 distinct CDR3 sequences, over 3% seen once, with 15% to 20% in the top ten. This record comes from a study of T cells after yellow fever vaccination. The overall study: The fractions with low cell numbers were processed using SMART-Seq v4 Ultra Low Input.

General study points: Weaker overall was a secondary response that nonetheless peaked faster, on day 5 versus 15. Clones from primary vaccination mostly reappeared after the booster (around 97% CD4, roughly 87% CD8). Contamination of FACS-sorted repertoires by abundant clonotypes from the bulk population could occur.

V lost 1 base and J 0 bases, leaving 14 bases between the germline ends. CDR3 length: 18 amino acids. The germline V gene has CDR1 SGDLS and CDR2 YYNGEE. This rearrangement joins TRBV9 to TRBJ2-6; D not certain. The receptor was derived from a man between 18 and 29 years old who received the YFV17D yellow fever vaccine. The material sequenced was PBMCs, taken 15 days after the yellow fever booster vaccination. This CDR3 reads CASSVYGLNPSGANVLTF. Written as DNA, the CDR3 is TGTGCCAGCAGCGTATACGGGCTAAACCCCTCTGGGGCCAACGTCCTGACTTTC.